This T cell receptor beta chain was obtained from a study of blood T cells in healthy people across ages. Broader study findings: Observed TCR beta diversity per million T cells went down as age went up. This fall followed a roughly linear course with age.

In germline, CDR1 is LGHDT, CDR2 YNNKEL (reference sequence). V lost 1 base and J 7 bases, leaving 14 bases between the germline ends. The CDR3 is made up of 15 amino acids. Comment on this clonotype: Its specificity is not known.

Donors gave roughly 10 milliliters of peripheral blood apiece. Primers used in a second PCR of roughly 6 to 11 cycles were a sample-barcoded 5' primer and a J-beta primer mix. Via MiXCR, TCRdb re-called the 5' RACE reads, giving one row per CDR3 protein. The data show about 830,000 distinct CDR3 sequences, about three fifths seen once. The V call is TRBV3-1, the J call TRBJ2-1; the D gene could be TRBD1 or TRBD2 (6 bases each). The TCR comes from a man aged 25 to 40 in good health. Sequencing used blood. DNA of the CDR3: TGTGCCAGCAGCCAAGCCCGGGGGCGCTGGAATGAGCAGTTCTTC. Its translation is CASSQARGRWNEQFF.